This TCR beta chain was recorded in a study of vaccination and CD4 T cells after COVID-19. Across the whole study: The convalescents included six males and four females, and among them two were Hispanic while seven were Caucasian.

The Oncomine TCR Beta short-read assay was applied to DNA of cultured CD4+ T cells. One entry per CDR3 protein results from TCRdb running MiXCR on the PCR reads. The table records approximately 11,000 distinct CDR3 sequences, more than 30% of them present only once. Of note for this clonotype: The antigen remains unidentified.

Treatment of the sample: approximately 9-day PBMC culture with coronavirus spike peptide pools or control peptides (ViraFEST assay). Each well held a few million PBMCs in IL-2 (about 9.5 IU/ml) medium with about 10 ug/ml peptide pools. V shed 9 bases and J 2 bases; nucleotides not matched to a gene: 8. The CDR3 has 15 residues. In germline, CDR1 is SNHLY, CDR2 FYNNEI. The rearrangement links TRBV2 to TRBJ2-3; TRBD2 matches 10 bases. This receptor was identified in a human donor with COVID-19. Material for sequencing was cultured CD4+ T cells from blood. The DNA of the CDR3 is TGTGCCAGGAAAACTAGCGGGACCCTCACAGATACGCAGTATTTT. Translated: CARKTSGTLTDTQYF.